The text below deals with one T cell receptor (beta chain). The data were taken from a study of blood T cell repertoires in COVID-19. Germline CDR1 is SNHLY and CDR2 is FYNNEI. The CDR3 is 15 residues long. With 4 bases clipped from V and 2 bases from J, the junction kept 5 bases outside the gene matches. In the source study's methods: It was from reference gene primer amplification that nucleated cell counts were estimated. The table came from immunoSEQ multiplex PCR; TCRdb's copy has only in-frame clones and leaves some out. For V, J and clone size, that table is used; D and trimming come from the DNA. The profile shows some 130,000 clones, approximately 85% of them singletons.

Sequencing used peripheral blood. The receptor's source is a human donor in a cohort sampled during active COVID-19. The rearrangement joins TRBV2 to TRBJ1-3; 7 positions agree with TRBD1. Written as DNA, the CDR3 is TGTGCCAGCAGTGCGGACAGGAACACTGGAAACACCATATATTTT. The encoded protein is CASSADRNTGNTIYF.